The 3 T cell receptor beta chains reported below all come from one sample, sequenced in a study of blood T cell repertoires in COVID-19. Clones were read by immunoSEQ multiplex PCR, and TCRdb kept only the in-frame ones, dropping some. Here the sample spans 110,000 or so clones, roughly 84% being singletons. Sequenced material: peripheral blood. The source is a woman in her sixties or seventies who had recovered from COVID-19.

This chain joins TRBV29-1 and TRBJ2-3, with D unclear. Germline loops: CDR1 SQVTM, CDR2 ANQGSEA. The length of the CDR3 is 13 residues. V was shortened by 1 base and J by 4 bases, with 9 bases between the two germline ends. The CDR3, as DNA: TGCAGCGTTGAAGGGGCTGTGGCAGATACGCAGTATTTT. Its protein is CSVEGAVADTQYF.

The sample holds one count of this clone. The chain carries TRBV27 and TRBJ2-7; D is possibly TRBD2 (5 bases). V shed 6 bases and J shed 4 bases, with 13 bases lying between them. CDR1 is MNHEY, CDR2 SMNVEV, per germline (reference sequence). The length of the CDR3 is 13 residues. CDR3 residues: CASRGSESYEQYF. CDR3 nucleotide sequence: TGTGCCAGCAGAGGTAGCGAGTCTTACGAGCAGTACTTC.

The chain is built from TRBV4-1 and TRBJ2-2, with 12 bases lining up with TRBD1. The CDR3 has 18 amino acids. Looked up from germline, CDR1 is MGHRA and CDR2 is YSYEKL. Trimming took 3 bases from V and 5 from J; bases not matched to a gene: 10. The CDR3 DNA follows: TGCGCCAGCAGCCAGTCGCCGGGACAGGGGGCACGGACCGGGGAGCTGTTTTTT. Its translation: CASSQSPGQGARTGELFF.